A single sample is the source of the 30 T cell receptor beta chains below, sequenced in a study of hypomethylating agent response in myelodysplastic syndrome. The data were produced by immunoSEQ multiplex PCR, yet TCRdb's version contains in-frame clones alone and is incomplete. There are approximately 10,000 clones in the sample; nearly 85% occur only once, and 4% lies in the top ten. The specimen was bone marrow, collected before or after starting hypomethylating agent treatment for myelodysplastic syndrome (not recorded which). The receptors here all came from a human donor with myelodysplastic syndrome.

The chain links TRBV9 to TRBJ2-5, with 11 bases identical to TRBD1. V trimming: 3 bases; J trimming: 5 bases; junction bases outside the gene matches: 6. Germline CDR1 SGDLS, CDR2 YYNGEE. CDR3 length: 15 amino acids. CDR3 nucleotides: TGTGCCAGCAGCGCCGGACAGGGGGCGCTGGAGACCCAGTACTTC. Protein product: CASSAGQGALETQYF. The complete variable domain, with remaining parts taken from reference TRBV9 and TRBJ2-5, reads DSGVTQTPKHLITATGQRVTLRCSPRSGDLSVYWYQQSLDQGLQFLIQYYNGEERAKGNILERFSAQQFPDLHSELNLSSLELGDSALYFCASSAGQGALETQYFGPGTRLLVL.

The gene calls are TRBV28 and TRBJ2-7; D possibly corresponds to TRBD2 (5 bases). V was shortened by 7 bases and J by 0 bases, with 22 bases between the two germline ends. From germline, CDR1 is MDHEN and CDR2 SYDVKM. This CDR3 contains 17 residues. Here the CDR3 reads CASNHLPSGLSSYEQYF. The CDR3 nucleotides read TGTGCCAGCAACCACCTTCCATCCGGACTTAGCTCCTACGAGCAGTACTTC.

The rearrangement links TRBV5-4 to TRBJ2-2; D is unclear. This CDR3 spans 14 amino acids. Germline V gene sequence: CDR1 SGHNT, CDR2 YYREEE (reference sequence). Trimming shortened V by 0 bases and J by 6 bases, and 9 bases separated the two germline ends. CDR3 region: CASSLDRRPGELFF. The DNA for the CDR3 is TGTGCCAGCAGCTTGGACCGGCGTCCCGGGGAGCTGTTTTTT.

This clone was recorded only once. The rearrangement links TRBV5-4 to TRBJ2-7, with D perhaps matching TRBD2 (6 bases). V was shortened by 4 bases and J by 0 bases, with 14 bases between the two germline ends. Germline V lookup: CDR1 SGHNT, CDR2 YYREEE (reference sequence). The CDR3 loop spans 15 amino acids. The CDR3 loop is CASSRRGLYSYEQYF. The CDR3 nucleotides are TGTGCCAGCAGCCGACGGGGACTGTACTCCTACGAGCAGTACTTC.

The V and J genes are TRBV6-5 and TRBJ1-2, with no clear D. CDR1 is MNHEY and CDR2 is SVGAGI in the germline V gene. This CDR3 contains 13 residues. V was clipped by 8 bases and J by 4 bases, with 14 bases between them. CDR3 protein: CASRNGRSYGYTF. CDR3 nucleotides: TGTGCCAGCCGGAACGGACGGTCCTATGGCTACACCTTC.

The chain joins TRBV11-2 to TRBJ2-2, with 7 bases fitting TRBD1. Germline values: CDR1 SGHAT, CDR2 FQNNGV. The V gene end was trimmed by 1 base and the J gene end by 1 base; junction bases not matched to a gene: 0. The CDR3 contains 15 residues. Here the CDR3 DNA reads TGTGCCAGCAGCTTAGGACAGGGGAACACCGGGGAGCTGTTTTTT. This sequence encodes CASSLGQGNTGELFF.

The rearrangement joins TRBV7-9 to TRBJ2-3, with TRBD1 as a possible D gene (5 bases). The CDR3 is 14 amino acids. V lost 3 bases, J lost 2 bases, and 9 bases lay in between. Germline values: CDR1 SEHNR, CDR2 FQNEAQ (reference sequence). The CDR3 here is CASSLAGNTDTQYF. The CDR3 DNA is TGTGCCAGCAGCTTGGCAGGGAACACAGATACGCAGTATTTT.

The J gene is TRBJ2-1, the V gene TRBV10-2; 8 bases align to TRBD2. Germline V gene sequence: CDR1 WSHSY, CDR2 SAAADI. The CDR3 length is 15 residues. The V gene end was trimmed by 6 bases and the J gene end by 0 bases; junction bases not matched to a gene: 4. The CDR3 region is CASRKRGSSYNEQFF. In DNA, the CDR3 is TGCGCCAGCAGGAAGCGGGGGAGCTCCTACAATGAGCAGTTCTTC.

The table lists this clone with a count of one. The chain combines TRBV27 with TRBJ2-2, with no clear D. The germline V gene encodes CDR1 MNHEY and CDR2 SMNVEV (reference sequence). V was trimmed by 6 bases and J by 4 bases, leaving 9 bases between them. The CDR3 consists of 13 residues. CDR3 sequence: CASSPASTGELFF. CDR3 DNA: TGTGCCAGCAGCCCTGCGAGCACCGGGGAGCTGTTTTTT.

The J gene is TRBJ1-1, the V gene TRBV6-1; D is uncertain. V gave up 4 bases and J gave up 2 bases, with 11 bases separating them. From germline, CDR1 is MNHNS and CDR2 SASEGT. This CDR3 comprises 14 residues. This CDR3 reads CASSVGRANTEAFF. The CDR3 DNA reads as TGTGCCAGCAGTGTAGGCCGGGCTAACACTGAAGCTTTCTTT.

The chain links TRBV9 to TRBJ2-7; 13 bases are shared with TRBD2. V lost 3 bases to trimming and J lost 8 bases; unmatched junction nucleotides: 5. Per germline, CDR1 SGDLS and CDR2 YYNGEE. The CDR3 runs to 14 residues. The CDR3 here is CASSGTSGGVKQYF. The CDR3 DNA reads as TGTGCCAGCAGCGGGACTAGCGGGGGAGTAAAGCAGTACTTC.

The rearrangement joins TRBV10-3 to TRBJ2-3; D may be TRBD1 (6 bases). Germline V gene lookup returns CDR1 ENHRY and CDR2 SYGVKD. Trimming removed 3 bases from V and 2 bases from J, with 15 bases in between. The CDR3 runs to 16 residues. The CDR3 region is CAISDADRIATDTQYF. The CDR3 DNA is TGTGCCATCAGTGATGCAGACAGGATAGCCACAGATACGCAGTATTTT.

The chain couples TRBV6-5 to TRBJ2-4; D possibly corresponds to TRBD2 (6 bases). The V gene lost 6 bases and the J gene lost 8 bases, with 17 bases spanning the gap. Germline V gene sequence: CDR1 MNHEY, CDR2 SVGAGI. The CDR3 runs to 14 residues. The CDR3 DNA sequence: TGTGCCAGCAGCCCCGGGACTCGTACCTACATTCAGTACTTC. The encoded protein is CASSPGTRTYIQYF.

This clone was seen once. This chain uses TRBV29-1 with TRBJ2-5, with D possibly called TRBD1 or TRBD2 (5 bases each). Trimming stripped 4 bases from V and 2 bases from J, with 8 bases between. The CDR3 covers 12 residues. Germline CDR1 reads SQVTM; CDR2 reads ANQGSEA. In DNA form, the CDR3 reads TGCAGCGTTGGGGGACCTCAAGAGACCCAGTACTTC. Translated, it gives CSVGGPQETQYF.

J is TRBJ2-1 and V is TRBV5-1; 9 nucleotides match TRBD1. With V trimmed by 0 bases and J by 9 bases, 10 bases remained unmatched. The CDR3 contains 16 residues. Germline V CDR1 and CDR2: SGHRS, YFSETQ. This CDR3 reads CASSLDRGRRQVEQFF. The CDR3 DNA sequence: TGCGCCAGCAGCTTGGACAGGGGGCGCAGGCAGGTTGAGCAGTTCTTC.

V is TRBV11-2 and J is TRBJ2-5, with TRBD2 matching over 8 bases. Germline CDR1 is SGHAT and CDR2 is FQNNGV. This CDR3 has 15 amino acids. V lost 5 bases and J lost 4; bases outside the gene matches: 9. The CDR3 spells CASSHREGGRETQYF. CDR3 bases: TGTGCCAGCAGCCACCGGGAGGGGGGGCGAGAGACCCAGTACTTC.

This clone was seen a handful of times. V and J are TRBV6-5 and TRBJ2-5, with 10 positions matching TRBD1. V was pared by 2 bases and J by 11 bases, with 5 bases of the junction left unmatched. The CDR3 is made up of 13 amino acids. The germline V gene encodes CDR1 MNHEY and CDR2 SVGAGI. CDR3 in DNA: TGTGCCAGCAGTTACCGGGACAGGGGCTCTCAGTACTTC. This encodes CASSYRDRGSQYF.

The chain employs TRBV5-6 and TRBJ1-1, with unresolved D. This CDR3 region has 16 residues. Germline V CDR1 and CDR2: SGHDT, YYEEEE. V was pared by 5 bases and J by 4 bases, with 21 bases between. CDR3 nucleotides: TGTGCCAGCAGAAAGGAGAAAATGACGGTGGGCACTGAAGCTTTCTTT. This codes for CASRKEKMTVGTEAFF. Filled out from reference TRBV5-6 and TRBJ1-1, the complete variable domain reads DAGVTQSPTHLIKTRGQQVTLRCSPKSGHDTVSWYQQALGQGPQFIFQYYEEEERQRGNFPDRFSGHQFPNYSSELNVNALLLGDSALYLCASRKEKMTVGTEAFFGQGTRLTVV.

The chain carries TRBV11-3 and TRBJ2-1, with D unresolved. Trimming took off 9 bases at V and 4 bases at J, with 16 bases between the two ends. CDR1 and CDR2 (germline): SGHNT, YENEEA. The CDR3 consists of 14 residues. Here the CDR3 DNA reads TGTGCCAGTAGTTCTTATCCCCTTTACAATGAGCAGTTCTTC. This codes for CASSSYPLYNEQFF.

The chain has TRBV30 and TRBJ2-5; the match to TRBD2 covers 7 bases. TRBJ2-7 explains the end of the DNA better; the J call may be wrong. CDR3 size: 11 residues. Germline-derived CDR1 and CDR2 are GTSNPN and SVGIG (reference sequence). The CDR3 region is CAWSLADEQYF. CDR3 sequence (DNA): TGTGCCTGGAGTCTAGCGGACGAGCAGTACTTC.

The CDR3 loop is CASSEKLAGAGEQYF. The CDR3 nucleotides are TGTGCCAGCAGCGAGAAACTAGCGGGAGCGGGAGAGCAGTACTTC. The rearrangement joins TRBV11-1 to TRBJ2-7; TRBD2 matches at 11 bases. The trim removed 5 bases at V and 7 bases at J, leaving 10 bases unmatched. This CDR3 contains 15 residues. From germline, CDR1 is SGHAT and CDR2 FQDESV (reference sequence).

The genes are TRBV14 and TRBJ2-2; no firm D call. The V end lost 2 bases, the J end lost 0 bases, and 1 base lay between the germline ends. This CDR3 is built from 13 residues. CDR1 is SGHDN, CDR2 FVKESK, per germline. The CDR3 coding sequence is TGTGCCAGCAGCCAAACGAACACCGGGGAGCTGTTTTTT. Translating gives CASSQTNTGELFF.

In this sample, this clone turned up a few times. Written as DNA, the CDR3 is TGTGCCACAGCTAGGGAATTGGGAGACACCATATATTTT. Protein sequence: CATARELGDTIYF. This chain joins TRBV9 and TRBJ1-3; D ambiguous. The V gene's germline CDR1 is SGDLS and CDR2 YYNGEE. This CDR3 is 13 amino acids long. V was shortened by 9 bases and J by 8 bases, with 18 bases between the two germline ends. The variable domain in full, with the rest retrieved from reference TRBV9 and TRBJ1-3, is DSGVTQTPKHLITATGQRVTLRCSPRSGDLSVYWYQQSLDQGLQFLIQYYNGEERAKGNILERFSAQQFPDLHSELNLSSLELGDSALYFCATARELGDTIYFGEGSWLTVV.

This clone appeared once. The V call is TRBV9, the J call TRBJ2-3; 11 nucleotides line up with TRBD1. The length of the CDR3 is 15 residues. Germline V gives CDR1 SGDLS, CDR2 YYNGEE. Trimming removed 3 bases from V and 2 bases from J; junction bases left unmatched: 2. The CDR3 spells CASSGGQGATDTQYF. The CDR3 bases are TGTGCCAGCAGCGGTGGACAGGGGGCCACAGATACGCAGTATTTT.

The V and J genes are TRBV6-5 and TRBJ2-7; TRBD1 agrees at 9 bases. This CDR3 is built from 14 residues. CDR1 is MNHEY and CDR2 is SVGAGI in the germline V gene. V lost 9 bases and J lost 2; bases outside the gene matches: 8. The CDR3 is CASAYGDRAYEQYF. In DNA, the CDR3 is TGTGCCAGTGCGTACGGGGACAGGGCCTACGAGCAGTACTTC.

V gene TRBV18 combines with J gene TRBJ1-1; perhaps TRBD1 as D (5 bases). The CDR3 sequence is 19 residues long. The germline V gene has CDR1 KGHSH and CDR2 LQKENI. The V gene lost 5 bases and the J gene lost 0 bases, with 25 bases spanning the gap. In DNA, the CDR3 is TGTGCCAGCTCAGTCAAGGGCGCGGCAGGGAAGGTGATGAACACTGAAGCTTTCTTT. Protein sequence: CASSVKGAAGKVMNTEAFF.

The J gene is TRBJ2-7, the V gene TRBV6-6; 7 nucleotides line up with TRBD1. CDR1 is MNHNY, CDR2 SVGAGI, per germline (reference sequence). This CDR3 has 13 residues. The V and J ends lost 8 bases and 4 bases, in that order; junction bases with no gene match: 8. CDR3 in amino acids: CASDTGAAYEQYF. CDR3 nucleotide sequence: TGTGCCAGCGATACAGGGGCTGCGTACGAGCAGTACTTC.

The DNA for the CDR3 is TGTGCCAGCAGCTTGGTCAGGGCTGGCTACACCTTC. This codes for CASSLVRAGYTF. The chain combines TRBV5-4 with TRBJ1-2; possible D gene TRBD1, 5 bases. Germline V gene data show CDR1 as SGHNT and CDR2 as YYREEE (reference sequence). This CDR3 comprises 12 residues. Between the trimmed V and J ends, which lost 0 bases and 7 bases, there was a span of 7 bases. Full variable domain (outside the CDR3, taken from reference TRBV5-4 and TRBJ1-2): ETGVTQSPTHLIKTRGQQVTLRCSSQSGHNTVSWYQQALGQGPQFIFQYYREEENGRGNFPPRFSGLQFPNYSSELNVNALELDDSALYLCASSLVRAGYTFGSGTRLTVV.

This chain uses TRBV4-1 with TRBJ1-4; 7 bases line up with TRBD1. This CDR3 spans 16 amino acids. The germline gives CDR1 MGHRA, CDR2 YSYEKL. Unmatched junction bases numbered 12, after V lost 4 bases and J lost 7 bases. The chain's CDR3 is CASSRYLGTVTEKLFF. CDR3 in DNA: TGCGCCAGCAGCCGTTACCTCGGGACAGTGACTGAAAAACTGTTTTTT.

In DNA form, the CDR3 reads TGCGCCAGCAGCTTGAGGGGGACTAGCGGATTCAATGAGCAGTTCTTC. Amino acids: CASSLRGTSGFNEQFF. The gene calls are TRBV5-1 and TRBJ2-1, with 11 bases that match TRBD2. The CDR3 sequence is 16 residues long. Germline V gene data show CDR1 as SGHRS and CDR2 as YFSETQ. V lost 1 base and J lost 6; bases outside the gene matches: 6.